The 26 T cell receptor beta chains listed next were all sequenced from one sample in a study of shared clonotypes between healthy human individuals. The repertoire was sequenced with immunoSEQ multiplex PCR; TCRdb's copy has only in-frame clones and lacks some. The sample records roughly 1,000,000 clones, about 80% being singletons. The specimen sequenced was memory CD4+ T cells from PBMCs. Stated subset: CD45RA-negative fraction. These receptors all stem from a man aged 18-30 years in good health. Some clones in this sample may be carry-over from other donors' samples.

The chain combines TRBV7-6 with TRBJ2-7; possibly TRBD2 for D (5 bases). Germline CDR1 is SGHVS and CDR2 is FNYEAQ. The CDR3 is 13 amino acids. The V end lost 5 bases, the J end lost 5 bases, and 13 bases lay between the germline ends. The CDR3 DNA is TGTGCCAGCAGCCCCCGGGCCGGGGACGAGCAGTACTTC. Its translation: CASSPRAGDEQYF.

This rearrangement joins TRBV12-5 to TRBJ2-2; 7 bases fit TRBD2. Germline CDR1 is LGHNT and CDR2 is FRNRAP. V dropped 5 bases and J dropped 7; count of bases not matched to a gene: 10. The CDR3 totals 15 residues. In DNA form, the CDR3 reads TGTGCTAGTGGTCAAAGCGTGACTAGCATCGGGGAGCTGTTTTTT. This encodes CASGQSVTSIGELFF.

The chain carries TRBV28 and TRBJ2-6; TRBD2 agrees at 9 bases. CDR1 and CDR2 (germline): MDHEN, SYDVKM. Losses at the gene ends were 3 bases for V and 2 bases for J; bases not matched to a gene: 8. CDR3 length equals 18 residues. The CDR3 region is CASSLAGGVVAGANVLTF. The CDR3, as DNA: TGTGCCAGCAGTTTGGCGGGAGGGGTTGTGGCTGGGGCCAACGTCCTGACTTTC.

The chain links TRBV4-2 to TRBJ2-3; TRBD2 agrees at 7 bases. The CDR3 contains 13 residues. The germline V gene encodes CDR1 LGHNA and CDR2 YNFKEQ. With 2 bases clipped from V and 5 bases from J, the junction kept 1 base outside the gene matches. CDR3 sequence (DNA): TGTGCCAGCAGCCAATCGGGGGGAGATACGCAGTATTTT. This codes for CASSQSGGDTQYF.

The genes are TRBV18 and TRBJ2-7; 13 nucleotides agree with TRBD2. Trimming at V came to 3 bases and at J to 5 bases, leaving 10 bases not matched to a gene. The CDR3 sequence is 17 residues long. Germline V lookup: CDR1 KGHSH, CDR2 LQKENI. CDR3 nucleotide sequence: TGTGCCAGCTCACCCACACCTGCAGGACTAGCGGGAGACGAGCAGTACTTC. Translated: CASSPTPAGLAGDEQYF.

This rearrangement joins TRBV5-1 to TRBJ1-2; a weak D match, TRBD1 (5 bases). Germline CDR1 is SGHRS and CDR2 is YFSETQ. This CDR3 spans 12 amino acids. Trimming pared 1 base from V and 8 bases from J, leaving 9 bases between. The CDR3 sequence is CASSLRGVGYTF. In nucleotides, the CDR3 is TGCGCCAGCAGCTTGCGGGGGGTAGGCTACACCTTC.

The chain employs TRBV7-3 and TRBJ2-1; the D gene is possibly TRBD2 (6 bases). Germline V CDR1 and CDR2: SGHTA, FQGTGA. The CDR3 consists of 15 residues. V was shortened by 1 base and J by 3 bases, with 10 bases between the two germline ends. CDR3 amino acids: CASSLSGGIYNEQFF. The CDR3 coding sequence is TGTGCCAGCAGCTTAAGTGGCGGGATCTACAATGAGCAGTTCTTC.

The genes are TRBV2 and TRBJ1-1; D uncertain. The V and J ends lost 1 base and 4 bases respectively, with 7 bases between them. Germline V gives CDR1 SNHLY, CDR2 FYNNEI. This CDR3 contains 13 residues. The CDR3 coding sequence is TGTGCCAGCAGTGAAGTTATCGGCACTGAAGCTTTCTTT. It translates to CASSEVIGTEAFF.

The V call is TRBV5-1, the J call TRBJ2-3, with TRBD1 identical over 8 bases. J was trimmed by 1 base and V by 3 bases; bases with no gene match: 10. Germline CDR1 SGHRS, CDR2 YFSETQ. The CDR3 sequence is 17 residues long. The CDR3 bases are TGCGCCAGCAGCTCAGGACAGGGATTCAGGCGCACAGATACGCAGTATTTT. Encoded protein: CASSSGQGFRRTDTQYF.

The chain recombines TRBV5-1 with TRBJ1-4, with D perhaps matching TRBD1 (6 bases). Germline lookup yields CDR1 SGHRS and CDR2 YFSETQ. The length of the CDR3 is 14 residues. The ends were cut back, 4 bases at V and 8 bases at J, with 15 bases in the middle. CDR3 sequence reads: CASSEGGFEEKLFF. CDR3 nucleotides: TGCGCCAGCAGCGAAGGGGGATTTGAGGAAAAACTGTTTTTT.

This clone was seen only a few times. V gene TRBV11-2 combines with J gene TRBJ2-7; 7 positions match TRBD2. CDR1 SGHAT and CDR2 FQNNGV come from the germline V gene. Trimming cost V 1 base and J 3 bases; bases outside gene matches: 9. The CDR3 extends over 16 amino acids. The CDR3 is CASSLGKAGKGYEQYF. In DNA, the CDR3 is TGTGCCAGCAGCTTAGGGAAAGCGGGAAAAGGCTACGAGCAGTACTTC.

A single count supports this clone. The chain recombines TRBV7-9 with TRBJ2-1; TRBD2 matches at 9 bases. This CDR3 comprises 19 residues. With 4 bases clipped from V and 7 bases from J, the junction kept 20 bases outside the gene matches. The germline V gene encodes CDR1 SEHNR and CDR2 FQNEAQ (reference sequence). In nucleotides, the CDR3 is TGTGCCAGCAGCTGGGTTAGCGGCGGGAGGGCCGGAGGGCATAATGAGCAGTTCTTC. Translation: CASSWVSGGRAGGHNEQFF.

This chain joins TRBV5-1 and TRBJ2-2; TRBD1 agrees at 8 bases. CDR1 and CDR2 from the germline V gene are SGHRS and YFSETQ. The ends lost 9 bases at V and 1 base at J; junction bases unmatched: 2. This CDR3 contains 13 residues. In DNA form, the CDR3 reads TGCGCCACCGGGACAGGGAACACCGGGGAGCTGTTTTTT. It is translated as CATGTGNTGELFF. Full variable domain (missing parts from reference TRBV5-1 and TRBJ2-2): KAGVTQTPRYLIKTRGQQVTLSCSPISGHRSVSWYQQTPGQGLQFLFEYFSETQRNKGNFPGRFSGRQFSNSRSEMNVSTLELGDSALYLCATGTGNTGELFFGEGSRLTVL.

This clone was detected ten times or more. The sample holds other DNA sequences that translate to the same CDR3. The V and J genes are TRBV4-2 and TRBJ2-3; unclear D gene. Germline assignment: CDR1 LGHNA and CDR2 YNFKEQ. The CDR3 runs to 13 residues. The V gene lost 0 bases and the J gene lost 2 bases, with 3 bases spanning the gap. CDR3 nucleotide sequence: TGTGCCAGCAGCCAAGATCTCACAGATACGCAGTATTTT. Its translation: CASSQDLTDTQYF.

V gene TRBV9 combines with J gene TRBJ2-3, with 15 bases identical to TRBD2. V shed 5 bases and J 5 bases; nucleotides not matched to a gene: 3. CDR3 length: 15 amino acids. The germline V gene has CDR1 SGDLS and CDR2 YYNGEE. The DNA of the CDR3 is TGTGCCAGCAGTCCGGGACTAGCGGGAGGAGATACGCAGTATTTT. It yields the protein CASSPGLAGGDTQYF.

The genes are TRBV18 and TRBJ2-5; D unclear. The CDR3 length is 15 residues. Germline CDR1 reads KGHSH; CDR2 reads LQKENI. V lost 3 bases, J lost 4 bases, and 15 bases lay in between. The CDR3 protein is CASSPSMVGPETQYF. The CDR3 DNA reads as TGTGCCAGCTCACCGTCCATGGTAGGGCCAGAGACCCAGTACTTC.

The CDR3 DNA reads as TGTGCCAGCAGTATTCCCGGGACTAGCGGGGGGCAGTACTTC. Its translation: CASSIPGTSGGQYF. The V gene is TRBV28, the J gene TRBJ2-7, with 14 bases lining up with TRBD2. The CDR3 runs to 14 residues. From germline, CDR1 is MDHEN and CDR2 SYDVKM. V gave up 5 bases and J gave up 9 bases; unmatched junction bases: 6.

The rearrangement links TRBV28 to TRBJ1-2; 8 bases are a match to TRBD1. In germline, CDR1 is MDHEN, CDR2 SYDVKM. The ends lost 8 bases at V and 2 bases at J; junction bases unmatched: 7. The CDR3 length is 14 residues. The CDR3 DNA follows: TGTGCCAGCGAAGACAGGGGATTCAACTATGGCTACACCTTC. Its protein is CASEDRGFNYGYTF.

This chain joins TRBV30 and TRBJ1-5; D gene ambiguous. V dropped 0 bases and J dropped 3 bases, with 6 bases sitting between them. CDR3 size: 13 residues. Germline V gene lookup returns CDR1 GTSNPN and CDR2 SVGIG (reference sequence). The CDR3 here is CAWSVEINQPQHF. The CDR3 coding sequence is TGTGCCTGGAGTGTAGAGATCAATCAGCCCCAGCATTTT.

V is TRBV27 and J is TRBJ1-5; D is ambiguous. V lost 0 bases and J lost 5, with 8 bases in between. Germline V gives CDR1 MNHEY, CDR2 SMNVEV (reference sequence). This CDR3 has 14 residues. The CDR3 DNA is TGTGCCAGCAGTTTATCCCTATGGGATCAGCCCCAGCATTTT. Its translation: CASSLSLWDQPQHF.

As to this clone: This may arise from a read error, as a much more abundant clone is one base away. The chain employs TRBV2 and TRBJ2-7; D not certain. Germline CDR1 reads SNHLY; CDR2 reads FYNNEI. V was shortened by 6 bases and J by 0 bases, with 6 bases between the two germline ends. CDR3 length: 12 amino acids. The chain's CDR3 is CASSPPSYEQYF. CDR3 in DNA: TGTGCCAGCAGCCCCCCCTCCTACGAGCAGTACTTC.

The chain recombines TRBV15 with TRBJ2-3; TRBD2 matches 9 bases. Per germline, CDR1 LNHNV and CDR2 YYDKDF (reference sequence). The CDR3 totals 15 residues. V lost 7 bases to trimming and J lost 2 bases; unmatched junction nucleotides: 7. The CDR3 here is CATKVAGAPTDTQYF. The CDR3 DNA sequence: TGTGCCACCAAGGTAGCGGGGGCCCCCACAGATACGCAGTATTTT. The full variable domain, its missing parts supplied by reference TRBV15 and TRBJ2-3, is DAMVIQNPRYQVTQFGKPVTLSCSQTLNHNVMYWYQQKSSQAPKLLFHYYDKDFNNEADTPDNFQSRRPNTSFCFLDIRSPGLGDTAMYLCATKVAGAPTDTQYFGPGTRLTVL.

In this sample, this clone turned up many times. The rearrangement joins TRBV5-8 to TRBJ2-1; 10 bases are a match to TRBD1. V was pared by 4 bases and J by 0 bases, with 13 bases of the junction left unmatched. The CDR3 is 19 residues long. Germline V gene sequence: CDR1 SGHTS, CDR2 YDEGEE. The CDR3 sequence: CASSRTGGTGLLSYNEQFF. CDR3 nucleotides: TGTGCCAGCAGCAGGACAGGGGGGACAGGACTGCTCTCCTACAATGAGCAGTTCTTC.

The chain is built from TRBV10-1 and TRBJ1-1; 8 bases agree with TRBD1. V trimming: 8 bases; J trimming: 5 bases; junction bases outside the gene matches: 13. CDR3 length: 15 amino acids. CDR1 WNHNN and CDR2 SYGVQD come from the germline V gene (reference sequence). In DNA, the CDR3 is TGCGCCAGCGACAGGGGTACCTTTAGACGGACTGAAGCTTTCTTT. It is translated as CASDRGTFRRTEAFF.

This sequence joins TRBV5-1 and TRBJ1-2; D uncertain. V lost 3 bases and J 3 bases, leaving 12 bases between the germline ends. The CDR3 consists of 14 residues. Germline assignment: CDR1 SGHRS and CDR2 YFSETQ. The CDR3 coding sequence is TGCGCCAGCAGCTGGGGTGACCGAGACTATGGCTACACCTTC. Translating gives CASSWGDRDYGYTF. The variable domain in full, completed from reference TRBV5-1 and TRBJ1-2, reads KAGVTQTPRYLIKTRGQQVTLSCSPISGHRSVSWYQQTPGQGLQFLFEYFSETQRNKGNFPGRFSGRQFSNSRSEMNVSTLELGDSALYLCASSWGDRDYGYTFGSGTRLTVV.

On this clone: The junction departs from germline at one end; a sequencing error may be responsible. The identical CDR3 is also encoded by other nucleotide sequences in the sample. The V gene is TRBV18, the J gene TRBJ1-2, with D maybe TRBD1 (5 bases). The CDR3 is 14 amino acids. Germline V lookup: CDR1 KGHSH, CDR2 LQKENI. The CDR3 DNA sequence: TGTGCCAGCTCGCCACGTGGCAAGGGGAATGGCTACACCTTC. The encoded protein is CASSPRGKGNGYTF.